The rows below give T cell receptor beta chains drawn from one sample of a study of blood T cell repertoires in COVID-19. Clones were read by immunoSEQ multiplex PCR, and TCRdb kept only the in-frame ones, dropping some. The data contain about 110,000 clones, 71% of them singletons. The sample was peripheral blood. The receptors originated from a human donor with acute or convalescent COVID-19. The donor label of this sample is uncertain. CDR3s include the opening cysteine and the closing phenylalanine or tryptophan. The order of the fields is V gene, D gene, J gene, clone size, CDR3 DNA, CDR3 protein. The D gene is left open where the match is weak. The listing skips clone size in some rows; elsewhere it reads once, few, many or a size class.

>TRBV5-1|-|TRBJ1-5|-
TGCGCCAGCAGCGCAGGTGACAGGCCTAATCAGCCCCAGCATTTT
CASSAGDRPNQPQHF
>TRBV5-1|-|TRBJ1-5|few
TGCGCCAGCAGCTCTGAACAGGGTAGTCAGCCCCAGCATTTT
CASSSEQGSQPQHF
>TRBV28|TRBD1|TRBJ1-2|few
TGTGCCAGCAGTTTATCCGGGACAGGACCTTTGGGCTACACCTTC
CASSLSGTGPLGYTF
>TRBV7-9|TRBD1|TRBJ2-2|-
TGTGCCAGCAGTTCTATGGGACAGGGGCCCACCGGGGAGCTGTTTTTT
CASSSMGQGPTGELFF
>TRBV5-1|TRBD1|TRBJ2-1|-
TGCGCCAGCAGCTTGGGGACACAGGGGAATGAGCAGTTCTTC
CASSLGTQGNEQFF
>TRBV6-5|-|TRBJ1-3|-
TGTGCCAGCAGTCCGACAGTGCCCTCTGGAAACACCATATATTTT
CASSPTVPSGNTIYF
>TRBV5-1|-|TRBJ1-3|-
TGCGCCAGCAGCTTGGCCTACGGCGGAAGCGCTGGAAACACCATATATTTT
CASSLAYGGSAGNTIYF
>TRBV5-6|TRBD1|TRBJ1-1|-
TGTGCCAGCAGCGTACAGACAGGGGGGAACACTGAAGCTTTCTTT
CASSVQTGGNTEAFF
>TRBV7-3|-|TRBJ2-2|-
TGTGCCAGCAGCTCCACGGGCACCGGGGAGCTGTTTTTT
CASSSTGTGELFF
>TRBV18|TRBD2|TRBJ2-5|-
TGTGCCAGCTCACCAAACACGGGACTACAAGAGACCCAGTACTTC
CASSPNTGLQETQYF
>TRBV6-5|-|TRBJ1-6|-
TGTGCCATCGGGGTCTGGTCTAATTCACCCCTCCACTTT
CAIGVWSNSPLHF
>TRBV18|TRBD1|TRBJ1-6|-
TGTGCCTCACAGCGACAGGGGGATTCACCCCTCCACTTT
CASQRQGDSPLHF
>TRBV12-5|-|TRBJ1-1|-
TGTGCTAGTGGTCAAACAGTTGAAGCTTTCTTT
CASGQTVEAFF
>TRBV19|-|TRBJ1-3|many
TGTGCCAGTACCCTGCGGGCGTCTGGAAACACCATATATTTT
CASTLRASGNTIYF
>TRBV6-2/TRBV6-3|TRBD2|TRBJ2-7|-
TGTGCCAGCAGCCGAGGAACCAGCGGGGGCTACGAGCAGTACTTC
CASSRGTSGGYEQYF
>TRBV5-1|TRBD1|TRBJ1-1|-
TGCGCCAGCAGCTTCCGATCACGGGACAGGGGGACTGAAGCTTTCTTT
CASSFRSRDRGTEAFF
>TRBV5-6|TRBD1|TRBJ1-4|-
TGTGCCAGCAGCTCGGTTGTCGAGACAGGGGTTGGAGAAAAACTGTTTTTT
CASSSVVETGVGEKLFF
>TRBV9|-|TRBJ1-4|-
TGTGCCAGCGGGGGAGGCGGGCAGTATAATGAAAAACTGTTTTTT
CASGGGGQYNEKLFF
>TRBV10-3|TRBD2|TRBJ2-3|-
TGTGCCATCAGTATAGGACTAGTCCCAGATACGCAGTATTTT
CAISIGLVPDTQYF
>TRBV19|-|TRBJ2-6|-
TGTGCCAGTAAGGCAGGGCGCTCTGGGGCCAACGTCCTGACTTTC
CASKAGRSGANVLTF
>TRBV5-1|-|TRBJ1-3|few
TGCGCCAGCAGCCACTCACAGGGTACTGGAAACACCATATATTTT
CASSHSQGTGNTIYF
>TRBV7-9|TRBD1|TRBJ2-3|-
TGTGCCAGCAGCCCGCCGGGACAGGGTGATACGCAGTATTTT
CASSPPGQGDTQYF
>TRBV7-8|-|TRBJ1-1|-
TGTGCCAGCAGCTTAGTGTACCGGGACATAAGGACTGAAGCTTTCTTT
CASSLVYRDIRTEAFF
>TRBV10-3|-|TRBJ2-7|-
TGTGCCATCAGTGTCCAAGGGGGGGCACAGTACTTC
CAISVQGGAQYF
>TRBV6-1|-|TRBJ1-2|few
TGTGCCAGCAGTGAAGTGACCCCCGACCGAGGGGGCTACACCTTC
CASSEVTPDRGGYTF
>TRBV5-1|TRBD2|TRBJ2-5|-
TGCGCCAGCAGCTTGGAGCTAGCGGGGGAAGAGACCCAGTACTTC
CASSLELAGEETQYF
>TRBV14|-|TRBJ1-1|many
TGTGCCAGCAGCCACCCGGGTCTGAACACTGAAGCTTTCTTT
CASSHPGLNTEAFF
>TRBV5-1|-|TRBJ2-1|-
TGCGCCAGCAGCTTTAGCCTTAACAATGAGCAGTTCTTC
CASSFSLNNEQFF
>TRBV19|TRBD1|TRBJ2-4|-
TGTGCCATCGCCCGGACAGGGGAACTGGGTTTGGACAAAAACATTCAGTACTTC
CAIARTGELGLDKNIQYF
>TRBV7-9|TRBD1|TRBJ1-1|-
TGTGCCAGCAGCCGAGGGGGCCAGGGGATGAACACTGAAGCTTTCTTT
CASSRGGQGMNTEAFF
>TRBV27|TRBD1|TRBJ1-1|-
TGTGCCAGCAGCCCCTCAACAGGGGCTATTTACACTGAAGCTTTCTTT
CASSPSTGAIYTEAFF
>TRBV6-5|-|TRBJ2-5|-
TGTGCCAGCAGTTACGTCGGAGAGACCCAGTACTTC
CASSYVGETQYF
>TRBV18|-|TRBJ2-5|-
TGTGCCAGCTCACCACCGCCAGGTATCCAAGAGACCCAGTACTTC
CASSPPPGIQETQYF
>TRBV4-1|-|TRBJ2-3|few
TGCGCCAGCAGCCAAGATGGAAGGGGCTTGACAGATACGCAGTATTTT
CASSQDGRGLTDTQYF
>TRBV12-1|-|TRBJ1-1|-
TGTGCCAGCAGCTTAGAGGACAGGGGGCTGGTAGCTTTCTTT
CASSLEDRGLVAFF
>TRBV29-1|TRBD2|TRBJ2-1|-
TGCAGCGTTGAAGGCCGAAACTATGATGGACTAGCGCACGATGAGCAGTTCTTC
CSVEGRNYDGLAHDEQFF
>TRBV19|-|TRBJ1-5|few
TGTGCCAGTAGGCCTACAGGGTTCAATCAGCCCCAGCATTTT
CASRPTGFNQPQHF
>TRBV3-1/TRBV3-2|-|TRBJ1-1|-
TGTGCCAGCAGCCAGGAAGGGGCAACGAACACTGAAGCTTTCTTT
CASSQEGATNTEAFF
>TRBV6-1|-|TRBJ1-2|-
TGTGCCAGCAGTGAATTAACATTCTATGGCTACACCTTC
CASSELTFYGYTF
>TRBV2|-|TRBJ1-5|few
TGTGCCAGCAGAGCCCTATATAGCAATCAGCCCCAGCATTTT
CASRALYSNQPQHF